This entry concerns a single TCR beta chain. The sample belongs to a study of cytomegalovirus exposure and HLA in healthy donors. TCRdb's table, derived via immunoSEQ multiplex PCR, lists solely in-frame clones and lacks some. The sample shows fewer than 200,000 clones, around 86% of them seen only once. Trimming left V 4 bases short and J 6 bases short, with 19 bases between. Germline CDR1 is SGHNT and CDR2 is YYREEE (reference sequence). The CDR3 length is 15 residues. V gene TRBV5-4 combines with J gene TRBJ2-5; weak D call: TRBD1 (6 bases). Sequencing was performed on PBMCs. This sequence was found in a man under 40 in good health and CMV-seropositive. CDR3 DNA: TGTGCCAGCAGCCCCCAGGGGCAGGGACGGCAGACCCAGTACTTC. The encoded protein is CASSPQGQGRQTQYF. The entire variable domain, with the rest obtained from reference TRBV5-4 and TRBJ2-5, is as follows: ETGVTQSPTHLIKTRGQQVTLRCSSQSGHNTVSWYQQALGQGPQFIFQYYREEENGRGNFPPRFSGLQFPNYSSELNVNALELDDSALYLCASSPQGQGRQTQYFGPGTRLLVL.